Below, 13 T cell receptor beta chains from the same sample are listed, as sequenced in a study of CDR3 diversity in severe acne. TCRdb used MiXCR to reprocess the PCR reads, holding one entry per CDR3 protein. The table shows about 84,000 distinct CDR3 sequences, with around 49% occurring only once. The sequenced material came from blood. The receptors originated from a male donor in good health, without acne.

This clonotype showed up just a few times. The chain has TRBV28 and TRBJ2-4, with D hard to call. In germline, CDR1 is MDHEN, CDR2 SYDVKM. CDR3 length: 17 residues. With 6 bases removed from V and 0 bases from J, the gap between germline ends came to 18 bases. The CDR3 region has the DNA TGTGCCAGCAGCCCTACTTTCGTCCGCTTAGCCAAAAACATTCAGTACTTC. Encoded protein: CASSPTFVRLAKNIQYF.

This clonotype has ten or more counts. The chain links TRBV5-6 to TRBJ1-2; D uncertain. The CDR3 is made up of 12 amino acids. V was trimmed by 2 bases and J by 2 bases, leaving 4 bases between them. In germline, CDR1 is SGHDT, CDR2 YYEEEE. The CDR3, as DNA: TGTGCCAGCAGCTTACAAAACTATGGCTACACCTTC. This sequence encodes CASSLQNYGYTF. The full variable domain, in which reference TRBV5-6 and TRBJ1-2 provide the parts outside the CDR3, is DAGVTQSPTHLIKTRGQQVTLRCSPKSGHDTVSWYQQALGQGPQFIFQYYEEEERQRGNFPDRFSGHQFPNYSSELNVNALLLGDSALYLCASSLQNYGYTFGSGTRLTVV.

The rearrangement joins TRBV10-3 to TRBJ2-7; 14 bases line up with TRBD2. With 1 base clipped from V and 4 bases from J, the junction kept 3 bases outside the gene matches. The CDR3 runs 16 residues. The germline V gene encodes CDR1 ENHRY and CDR2 SYGVKD. This chain's CDR3 is CAISEWTSGRKYEQYF. CDR3 DNA sequence: TGTGCCATCAGTGAGTGGACTAGCGGGAGGAAATACGAGCAGTACTTC.

On this clonotype itself: Its ends do not fully match the called genes, so a read error is possible. The J gene is TRBJ2-7, the V gene TRBV7-9; 11 nucleotides match TRBD2. Germline-derived CDR1 and CDR2 are SEHNR and FQNEAQ (reference sequence). The CDR3 has 17 amino acids. The CDR3, as DNA: TGCGCCAGCAGCCAAGCGGTAGCGGGAGGGCCGCCCTGCGAGCAGTACTTC. Protein sequence: CASSQAVAGGPPCEQYF.

This rearrangement joins TRBV2 to TRBJ1-6; no firm D call. The CDR3 extends over 12 amino acids. Germline V gene sequence: CDR1 SNHLY, CDR2 FYNNEI. Trimming shortened V by 5 bases and J by 9 bases, and 8 bases separated the two germline ends. CDR3 nucleotides: TGTGCCAGCAGTCAAAATGGTTCACCCCTCCACTTT. Encoded protein: CASSQNGSPLHF.

The rearrangement uses TRBV29-1 and TRBJ1-3, with D tentatively TRBD1 (6 bases). The CDR3 is 13 amino acids. The germline gives CDR1 SQVTM, CDR2 ANQGSEA. Trimming stripped 5 bases from V and 4 bases from J, with 12 bases between. CDR3 DNA: TGCAGCGTTCAAAGGGGGACAGGAAACACCATATATTTT. It is translated as CSVQRGTGNTIYF. The full variable domain, completed using reference TRBV29-1 and TRBJ1-3, is SAVISQKPSRDICQRGTSLTIQCQVDSQVTMMFWYRQQPGQSLTLIATANQGSEATYESGFVIDKFPISRPNLTFSTLTVSNMSPEDSSIYLCSVQRGTGNTIYFGEGSWLTVV.

CDR3 sequence reads: CASSAPGTSYEQYF. DNA for the CDR3: TGTGCCAGCAGCGCACCTGGGACCTCCTACGAGCAGTACTTC. This chain connects TRBV9 to TRBJ2-7, with D perhaps being TRBD1 or TRBD2 (5 bases each). The length of the CDR3 is 14 residues. CDR1 and CDR2 (germline): SGDLS, YYNGEE. Trimming took off 3 bases at V and 0 bases at J, with 10 bases between the two ends. The full variable domain, in which reference TRBV9 and TRBJ2-7 provide the parts outside the CDR3, is DSGVTQTPKHLITATGQRVTLRCSPRSGDLSVYWYQQSLDQGLQFLIQYYNGEERAKGNILERFSAQQFPDLHSELNLSSLELGDSALYFCASSAPGTSYEQYFGPGTRLTVT.

Worth noting for this clonotype: A much larger clone sits a single nucleotide away, making a read error possible. This rearrangement joins TRBV28 to TRBJ1-2; tentatively, D is TRBD1 (5 bases). The CDR3 runs 12 residues. Germline V CDR1 and CDR2: MDHEN, SYDVKM. The CDR3 here is CAIQGLLYGHTF. The CDR3 DNA follows: TGTGCCATCCAGGGCCTCCTCTATGGCCACACCTTC.

The chain couples TRBV10-3 to TRBJ2-3; 14 bases map to TRBD2. CDR3 length: 16 amino acids. V shed 7 bases and J 7 bases; nucleotides not matched to a gene: 10. Germline V gives CDR1 ENHRY, CDR2 SYGVKD. The CDR3 spells CAINRLAGGLSNTQYF. The CDR3 DNA reads as TGTGCCATCAATCGACTAGCGGGAGGGCTTTCAAATACGCAGTATTTT.

The J gene is TRBJ2-1, the V gene TRBV7-9, with D unresolved. The CDR3 runs 15 residues. Germline V gene sequence: CDR1 SEHNR, CDR2 FQNEAQ (reference sequence). V lost 4 bases to trimming and J lost 2 bases, with 12 bases between them. DNA for the CDR3: TGTGCCAGCAGCTCCCCGGTGCCCCCCTACAATGAGCAGTTCTTC. Translated: CASSSPVPPYNEQFF.

This clonotype was counted at least ten times. The V gene is TRBV6-1, the J gene TRBJ1-5; the D gene is possibly TRBD1 (6 bases). The V gene lost 6 bases and the J gene lost 6 bases, with 18 bases spanning the gap. The germline V gene has CDR1 MNHNS and CDR2 SASEGT. The length of the CDR3 is 15 residues. Here the CDR3 DNA reads TGTGCCAGCAGATTGGACAGTGGGAGGGGTCAGCCCCAGCATTTT. Encoded protein: CASRLDSGRGQPQHF.

The V and J genes are TRBV5-1 and TRBJ1-2; TRBD1 is a possible D gene (5 bases). The germline gives CDR1 SGHRS, CDR2 YFSETQ. The CDR3 runs to 14 residues. The V end was cut by 4 bases, the J end by 5 bases, with 15 bases between. The CDR3 DNA is TGCGCCAGCAGCGCGACGGGGGTTAGGTATGGCTACACCTTC. Residues: CASSATGVRYGYTF. Full variable domain (missing parts from reference TRBV5-1 and TRBJ1-2): KAGVTQTPRYLIKTRGQQVTLSCSPISGHRSVSWYQQTPGQGLQFLFEYFSETQRNKGNFPGRFSGRQFSNSRSEMNVSTLELGDSALYLCASSATGVRYGYTFGSGTRLTVV.

This clonotype was seen repeatedly, ten times or more. The chain links TRBV24-1 to TRBJ2-3, with TRBD2 matching 10 bases. The CDR3 length is 17 residues. In germline, CDR1 is KGHDR, CDR2 SFDVKD. Losses at the gene ends were 3 bases for V and 3 bases for J; bases not matched to a gene: 8. The CDR3 DNA reads TGTGCCACCAGTGATAGACGAGCGGGGGGGATAACAGATACGCAGTATTTT. Its translation: CATSDRRAGGITDTQYF.